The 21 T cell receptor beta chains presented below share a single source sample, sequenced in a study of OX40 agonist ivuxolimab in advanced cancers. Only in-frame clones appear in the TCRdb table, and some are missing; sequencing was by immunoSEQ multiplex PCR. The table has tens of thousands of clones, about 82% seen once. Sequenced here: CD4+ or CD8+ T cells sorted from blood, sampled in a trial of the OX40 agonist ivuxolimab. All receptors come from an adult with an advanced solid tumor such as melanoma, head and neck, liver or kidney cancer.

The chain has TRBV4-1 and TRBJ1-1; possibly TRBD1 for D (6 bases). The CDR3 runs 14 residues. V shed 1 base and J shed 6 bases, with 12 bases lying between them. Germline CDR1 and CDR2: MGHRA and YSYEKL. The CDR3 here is CASSQVLQGAEAFF. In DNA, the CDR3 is TGCGCCAGCAGCCAAGTGCTACAGGGCGCTGAAGCTTTCTTT.

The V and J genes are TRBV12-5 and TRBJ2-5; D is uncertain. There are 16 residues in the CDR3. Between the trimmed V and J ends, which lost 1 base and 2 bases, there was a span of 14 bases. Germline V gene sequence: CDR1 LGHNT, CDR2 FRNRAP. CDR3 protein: CASGLDPLQKQETQYF. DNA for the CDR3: TGTGCTAGTGGTTTGGACCCCCTACAGAAACAAGAGACCCAGTACTTC.

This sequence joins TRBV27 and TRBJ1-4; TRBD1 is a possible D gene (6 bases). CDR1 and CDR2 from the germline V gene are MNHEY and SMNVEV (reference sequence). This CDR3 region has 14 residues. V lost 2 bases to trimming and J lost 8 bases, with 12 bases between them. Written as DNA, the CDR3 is TGTGCCAGCAGTTTAAACAGGGCGCAGGAAAAACTGTTTTTT. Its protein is CASSLNRAQEKLFF.

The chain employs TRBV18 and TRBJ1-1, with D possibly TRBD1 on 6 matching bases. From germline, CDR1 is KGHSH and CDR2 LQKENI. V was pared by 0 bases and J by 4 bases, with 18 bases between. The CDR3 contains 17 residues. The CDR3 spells CASSPPSGALDGTEAFF. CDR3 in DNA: TGTGCCAGCTCACCACCGTCAGGGGCCCTGGATGGCACTGAAGCTTTCTTT.

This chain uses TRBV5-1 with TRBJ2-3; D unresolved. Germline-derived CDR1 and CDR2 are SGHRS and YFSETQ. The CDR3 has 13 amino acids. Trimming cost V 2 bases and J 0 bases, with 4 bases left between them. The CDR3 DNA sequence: TGCGCCAGCAGCTTAGCGAGCACAGATACGCAGTATTTT. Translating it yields CASSLASTDTQYF.

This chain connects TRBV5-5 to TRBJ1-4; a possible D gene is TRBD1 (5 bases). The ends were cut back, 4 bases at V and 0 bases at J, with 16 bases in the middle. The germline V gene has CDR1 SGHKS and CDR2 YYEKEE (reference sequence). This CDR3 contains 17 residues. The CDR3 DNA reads TGTGCCAGCAGCCCACAATTTCAGGGCGCAACTAATGAAAAACTGTTTTTT. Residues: CASSPQFQGATNEKLFF.

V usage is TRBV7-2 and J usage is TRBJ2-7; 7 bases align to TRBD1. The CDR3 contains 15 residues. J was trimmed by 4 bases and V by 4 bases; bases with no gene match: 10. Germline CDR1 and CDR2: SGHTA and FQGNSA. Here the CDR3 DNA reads TGTGCCAGCAGCTCCCCGGGACAGACAAAATACGAGCAGTACTTC. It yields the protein CASSSPGQTKYEQYF.

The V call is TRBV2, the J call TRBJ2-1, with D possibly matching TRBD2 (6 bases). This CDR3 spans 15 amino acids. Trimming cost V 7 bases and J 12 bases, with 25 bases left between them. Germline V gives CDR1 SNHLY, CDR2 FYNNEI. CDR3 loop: CASTTYGRTVGGQFF. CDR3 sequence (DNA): TGTGCCAGCACCACATACGGACGCACGGTGGGAGGGCAGTTCTTC.

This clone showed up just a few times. The CDR3 nucleotides are TGTGCCAGCAGCGGTACAGGGTCGGACACTGAAGCTTTCTTT. Protein sequence: CASSGTGSDTEAFF. V is TRBV9 and J is TRBJ1-1; D may be TRBD1 (6 bases). Germline lookup yields CDR1 SGDLS and CDR2 YYNGEE. This CDR3 is built from 14 residues. Trimming pared 3 bases from V and 3 bases from J, leaving 12 bases between.

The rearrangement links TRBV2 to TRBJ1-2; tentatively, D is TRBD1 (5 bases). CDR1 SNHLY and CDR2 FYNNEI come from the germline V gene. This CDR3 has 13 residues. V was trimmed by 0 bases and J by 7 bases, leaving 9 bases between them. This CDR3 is CASSEAGTAGYTF. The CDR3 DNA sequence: TGTGCCAGCAGTGAAGCAGGGACGGCTGGCTACACCTTC.

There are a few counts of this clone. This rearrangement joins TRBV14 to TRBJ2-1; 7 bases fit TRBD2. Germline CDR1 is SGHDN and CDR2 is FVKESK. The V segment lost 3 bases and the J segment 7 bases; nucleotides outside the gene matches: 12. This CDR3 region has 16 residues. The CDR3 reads CASSHTGTNKANEQFF. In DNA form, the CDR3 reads TGTGCCAGCAGCCACACCGGGACTAATAAGGCGAATGAGCAGTTCTTC.

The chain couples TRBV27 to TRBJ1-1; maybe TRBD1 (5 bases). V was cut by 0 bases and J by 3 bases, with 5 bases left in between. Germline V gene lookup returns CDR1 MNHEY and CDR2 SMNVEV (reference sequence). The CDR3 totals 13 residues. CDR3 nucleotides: TGTGCCAGCAGTTTATCCAGGGACACTGAAGCTTTCTTT. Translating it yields CASSLSRDTEAFF.

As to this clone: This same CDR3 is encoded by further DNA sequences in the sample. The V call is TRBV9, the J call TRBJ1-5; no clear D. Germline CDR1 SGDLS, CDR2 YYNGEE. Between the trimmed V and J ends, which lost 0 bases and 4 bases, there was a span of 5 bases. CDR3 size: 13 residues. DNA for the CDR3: TGTGCCAGCAGCGTAGCTCCGAATCAGCCCCAGCATTTT. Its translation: CASSVAPNQPQHF. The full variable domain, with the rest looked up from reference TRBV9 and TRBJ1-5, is DSGVTQTPKHLITATGQRVTLRCSPRSGDLSVYWYQQSLDQGLQFLIQYYNGEERAKGNILERFSAQQFPDLHSELNLSSLELGDSALYFCASSVAPNQPQHFGDGTRLSIL.

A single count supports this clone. This chain's CDR3 is CASSSQGLPGGQYF. Written as DNA, the CDR3 is TGTGCCAGCAGCTCGCAGGGGCTACCCGGGGGGCAGTACTTC. The rearrangement joins TRBV7-2 to TRBJ2-7; either TRBD1 or TRBD2 may fit D (6 bases each). The CDR3 has 14 residues. V was trimmed by 4 bases and J by 9 bases, leaving 19 bases between them. Germline loops: CDR1 SGHTA, CDR2 FQGNSA.

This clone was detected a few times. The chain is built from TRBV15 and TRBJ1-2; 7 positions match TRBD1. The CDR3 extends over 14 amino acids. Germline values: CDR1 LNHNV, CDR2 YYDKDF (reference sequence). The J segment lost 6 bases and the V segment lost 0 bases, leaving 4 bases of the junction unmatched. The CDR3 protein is CATSRDLQGDGYTF. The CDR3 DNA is TGTGCCACCAGCAGAGATTTGCAGGGGGATGGCTACACCTTC.

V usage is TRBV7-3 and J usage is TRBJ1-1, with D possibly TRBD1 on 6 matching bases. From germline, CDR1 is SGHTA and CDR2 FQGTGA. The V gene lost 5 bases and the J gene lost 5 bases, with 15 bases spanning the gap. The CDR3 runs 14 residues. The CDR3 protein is CASSPDRLGTEAFF. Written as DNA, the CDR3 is TGTGCCAGCAGCCCTGACAGGTTGGGGACTGAAGCTTTCTTT.

The chain's CDR3 is CASSLGGRDDYGYTF. The CDR3 DNA reads TGTGCCAGCAGCCTCGGTGGACGTGACGACTATGGCTACACCTTC. The rearrangement joins TRBV27 to TRBJ1-2; no clear D. The germline gives CDR1 MNHEY, CDR2 SMNVEV (reference sequence). Between the trimmed V and J ends, which lost 6 bases and 3 bases, there was a span of 17 bases. The CDR3 sequence is 15 residues long.

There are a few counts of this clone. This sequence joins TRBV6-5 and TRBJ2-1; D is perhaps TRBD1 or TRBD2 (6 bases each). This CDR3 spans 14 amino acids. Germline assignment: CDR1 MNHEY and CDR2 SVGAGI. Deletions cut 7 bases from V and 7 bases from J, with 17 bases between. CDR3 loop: CASTKQGGGNEQFF. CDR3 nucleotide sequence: TGTGCCAGCACAAAACAGGGAGGTGGGAATGAGCAGTTCTTC.

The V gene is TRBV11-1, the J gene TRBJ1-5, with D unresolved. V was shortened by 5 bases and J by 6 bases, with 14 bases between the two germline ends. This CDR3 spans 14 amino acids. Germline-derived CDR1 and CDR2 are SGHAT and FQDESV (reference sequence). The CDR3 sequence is CASSPPGEVQPQHF. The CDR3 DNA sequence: TGTGCCAGCAGCCCCCCCGGGGAGGTTCAGCCCCAGCATTTT.

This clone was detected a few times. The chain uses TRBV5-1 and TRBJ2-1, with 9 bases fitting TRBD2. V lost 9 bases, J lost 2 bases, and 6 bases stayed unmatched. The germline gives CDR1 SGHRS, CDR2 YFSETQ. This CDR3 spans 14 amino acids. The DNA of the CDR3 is TGCGCCACCAGATTAGCGGGAGCCTACAATGAGCAGTTCTTC. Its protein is CATRLAGAYNEQFF.

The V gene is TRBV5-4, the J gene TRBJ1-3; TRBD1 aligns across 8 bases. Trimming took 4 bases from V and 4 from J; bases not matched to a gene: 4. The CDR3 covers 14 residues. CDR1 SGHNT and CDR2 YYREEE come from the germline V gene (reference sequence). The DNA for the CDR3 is TGTGCCAGCAGCGTACGGGACAGGGGAAACACCATATATTTT. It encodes CASSVRDRGNTIYF.